The TCR beta chain described here comes from a study of T cell responses to AZD1222 COVID-19 vaccine. V was clipped by 4 bases and J by 0 bases, with 11 bases between them. This CDR3 region has 15 residues. Per germline, CDR1 SGHTS and CDR2 YDEGEE. Generated by immunoSEQ multiplex PCR, the TCRdb table keeps only in-frame clones and is missing some. The sample yields roughly 150,000 clones, 87% seen once. A remark on this clone: Its antigen is unknown.

Study-wide findings and caveats: Receipt of two AZD1222 doses was followed by a rise in Spike-specific TCR breadth and depth. Nearly half of spike-specific TCRs reportedly target unmutated variant regions. Spike regions recognized by vaccine-associated CD4 TCRs spanned the protein, led by 160-218 and 743-854. Seropositive at baseline were only a handful of AZD1222 recipients.

Specimen: peripheral blood, collected 28 days after the second AZD1222 dose. This receptor was taken from an adult who received the AZD1222 COVID-19 vaccine. The V and J genes are TRBV5-8 and TRBJ2-1; the D is unclear. CDR3 sequence reads: CASSAPFSSYNEQFF. DNA of the CDR3: TGTGCCAGCAGCGCCCCTTTCAGCTCCTACAATGAGCAGTTCTTC. The full variable domain, in which reference TRBV5-8 and TRBJ2-1 provide the parts outside the CDR3, is EAGVTQSPTHLIKTRGQQATLRCSPISGHTSVYWYQQALGLGLQFLLWYDEGEERNRGNFPPRFSGRQFPNYSSELNVNALELEDSALYLCASSAPFSSYNEQFFGPGTRLTVL.